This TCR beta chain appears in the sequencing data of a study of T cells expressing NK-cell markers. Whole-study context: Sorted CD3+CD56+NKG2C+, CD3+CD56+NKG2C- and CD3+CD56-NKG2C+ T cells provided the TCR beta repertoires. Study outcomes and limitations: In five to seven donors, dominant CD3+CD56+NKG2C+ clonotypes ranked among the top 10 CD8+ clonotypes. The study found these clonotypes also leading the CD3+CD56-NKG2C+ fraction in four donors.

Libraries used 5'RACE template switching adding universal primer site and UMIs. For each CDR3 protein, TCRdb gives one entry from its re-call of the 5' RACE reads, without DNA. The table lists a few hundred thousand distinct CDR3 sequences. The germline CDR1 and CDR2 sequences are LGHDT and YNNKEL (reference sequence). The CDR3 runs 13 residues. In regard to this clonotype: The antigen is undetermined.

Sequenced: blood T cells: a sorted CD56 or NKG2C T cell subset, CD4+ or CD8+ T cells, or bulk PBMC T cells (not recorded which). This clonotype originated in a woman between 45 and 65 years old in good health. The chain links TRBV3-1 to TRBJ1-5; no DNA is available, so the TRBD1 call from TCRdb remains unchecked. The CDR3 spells CASSQVPGQPQHF.